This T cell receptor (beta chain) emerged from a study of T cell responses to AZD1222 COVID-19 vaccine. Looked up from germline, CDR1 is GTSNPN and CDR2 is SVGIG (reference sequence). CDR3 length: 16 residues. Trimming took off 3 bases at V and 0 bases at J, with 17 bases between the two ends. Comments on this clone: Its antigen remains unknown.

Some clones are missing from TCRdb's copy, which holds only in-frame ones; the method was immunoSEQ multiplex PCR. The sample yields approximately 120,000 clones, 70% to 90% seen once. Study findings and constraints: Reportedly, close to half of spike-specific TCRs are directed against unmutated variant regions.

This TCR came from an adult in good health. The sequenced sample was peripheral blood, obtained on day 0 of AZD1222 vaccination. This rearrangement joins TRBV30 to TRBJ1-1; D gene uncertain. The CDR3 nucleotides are TGTGCCTGGAGCCCCTTTGTTGGGTCTATGAACACTGAAGCTTTCTTT. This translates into CAWSPFVGSMNTEAFF.